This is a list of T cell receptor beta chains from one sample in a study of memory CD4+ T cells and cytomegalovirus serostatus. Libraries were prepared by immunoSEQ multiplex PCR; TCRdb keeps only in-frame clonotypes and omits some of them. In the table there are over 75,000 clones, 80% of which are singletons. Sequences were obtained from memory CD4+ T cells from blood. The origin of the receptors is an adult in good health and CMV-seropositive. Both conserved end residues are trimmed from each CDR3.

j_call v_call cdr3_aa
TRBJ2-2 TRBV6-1 ASRTLAVWTGELF
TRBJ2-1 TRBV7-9 ASSLISGSGVYNEQF
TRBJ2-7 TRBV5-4 ASSQTGGYYEQY
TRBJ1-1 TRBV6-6 ASSPFRGTEAF
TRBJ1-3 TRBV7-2 ASSLVTGNTIY
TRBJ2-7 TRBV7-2 ASSFGAGYEQY
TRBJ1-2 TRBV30 AWRSKQGAGGYT
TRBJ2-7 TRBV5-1 ASSRDRGGVEQY
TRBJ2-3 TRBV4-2 ASSQGLRGTSTDTQY
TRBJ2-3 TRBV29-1 SIPQDRVADTQY
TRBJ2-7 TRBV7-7 AGRQGGDNLLSVHSGSYEQY
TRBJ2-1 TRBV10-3 AISALGYNEQF
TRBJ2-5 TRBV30 AWSVGETQY
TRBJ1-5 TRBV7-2 ASSSTPQGAADSNQPQH